Listed below are T cell receptor beta chains from one sample, sequenced in a study of CD8+ T cells in alopecia areata. Profiling relied on immunoSEQ multiplex PCR, and the TCRdb table lists in-frame clones only, not all of them. The sample includes about 76,000 clones, approximately 66% of them seen just once. Specimen: CD8+ T cells sorted from blood, collected at week 24, from a patient treated with tofacitinib. The receptors stem from a human donor with alopecia areata. The CDR3 runs from the conserved cysteine through the conserved F or W. A D gene is named only where the DNA matches it firmly. For some rows the clone size is stated as once, few or many, or as a class when expanded; others skip it.

d_call: .
clone_size: .
j_call: TRBJ1-5
v_call: TRBV7-9
cdr3_nt: TGTGCCAGCAGCTTACCGGACGGGGGCAATCAGCCCCAGCATTTT
cdr3_aa: CASSLPDGGNQPQHF

d_call: TRBD1
clone_size: once
j_call: TRBJ1-5
v_call: TRBV28
cdr3_nt: TGTGCCAGCAGACTTGGACAGGGGAGAAGCAATCAGCCCCAGCATTTT
cdr3_aa: CASRLGQGRSNQPQHF

d_call: .
clone_size: many
j_call: TRBJ2-1
v_call: TRBV2
cdr3_nt: TGTGCCAGCAGCTTCGGCCGCAATGAGCAGTTCTTC
cdr3_aa: CASSFGRNEQFF

d_call: .
clone_size: .
j_call: TRBJ1-1
v_call: TRBV9
cdr3_nt: TGTGCCAGCAGCGCCCATAACAGGTCTGAAGCTTTCTTT
cdr3_aa: CASSAHNRSEAFF

d_call: .
clone_size: .
j_call: TRBJ2-7
v_call: TRBV4-1
cdr3_nt: TGCGCCAGCAGCCAAGACAGGGGCTCCTACGAGCAGTACTTC
cdr3_aa: CASSQDRGSYEQYF

d_call: .
clone_size: few
j_call: TRBJ2-7
v_call: TRBV7-2
cdr3_nt: TGTGCCAGCAGCGGGGGGGCGAACCCCAACCCACCCTACGAGCAGTACTTC
cdr3_aa: CASSGGANPNPPYEQYF

d_call: TRBD2
clone_size: few
j_call: TRBJ2-1
v_call: TRBV4-3
cdr3_nt: TGCGCCAGCAGCCTCGGACTAGCGGGAGGGCATGAGCAGTTCTTC
cdr3_aa: CASSLGLAGGHEQFF

d_call: .
clone_size: .
j_call: TRBJ2-7
v_call: TRBV27
cdr3_nt: TGTGCCAGCAGTTATAGTGACTCCTACGAGCAGTACTTC
cdr3_aa: CASSYSDSYEQYF

d_call: TRBD1
clone_size: .
j_call: TRBJ1-2
v_call: TRBV2
cdr3_nt: TGTGCCAGCGGCGGGAGACAGGGCGCCTTGGGCGATGGCTACACCTTC
cdr3_aa: CASGGRQGALGDGYTF

d_call: .
clone_size: .
j_call: TRBJ2-2
v_call: TRBV21-1
cdr3_nt: TGTGCCAGCGTCCAGGGAGTCACCGGGGAGCTGTTTTTT
cdr3_aa: CASVQGVTGELFF

d_call: .
clone_size: .
j_call: TRBJ2-7
v_call: TRBV5-1
cdr3_nt: TGCGCCAGCAGCTTGGGGACACGGGCCCTTACCGAGCAGTACTTC
cdr3_aa: CASSLGTRALTEQYF

d_call: TRBD2
clone_size: .
j_call: TRBJ2-2
v_call: TRBV25-1
cdr3_nt: TGTGCCAGCAGTGAATGGACTAGCGCGCGACGGGAGCTGTTTTTT
cdr3_aa: CASSEWTSARRELFF

d_call: .
clone_size: .
j_call: TRBJ2-1
v_call: TRBV2
cdr3_nt: TGTGCCAGCAGTGAATTGCGAAACAATGAGCAGTTCTTC
cdr3_aa: CASSELRNNEQFF

d_call: TRBD2
clone_size: once
j_call: TRBJ2-3
v_call: TRBV27
cdr3_nt: TGTGCCAGCAGTGGGCTGGAGGGAGGGGCAGATACGCAGTATTTT
cdr3_aa: CASSGLEGGADTQYF

d_call: TRBD2
clone_size: once
j_call: TRBJ2-7
v_call: TRBV15
cdr3_nt: TGTGCCACCAGCATTAGACTAGCGGGAGTAGGCTACGAGCAGTACTTC
cdr3_aa: CATSIRLAGVGYEQYF

d_call: .
clone_size: .
j_call: TRBJ2-1
v_call: TRBV11-2
cdr3_nt: TGTGCCAGCAGCTTAGGGAGGGGGACCTACAATGAGCAGTTCTTC
cdr3_aa: CASSLGRGTYNEQFF

d_call: .
clone_size: .
j_call: TRBJ2-5
v_call: TRBV9
cdr3_nt: TGTGCCAGCAGTGTAGGGCGAGCGAACGGGGTCCAGTACTTC
cdr3_aa: CASSVGRANGVQYF

d_call: .
clone_size: once
j_call: TRBJ2-7
v_call: TRBV5-1
cdr3_nt: TGCGCCAGCAGCTTGGAAGGACTTCACTACGAGCAGTACTTC
cdr3_aa: CASSLEGLHYEQYF

d_call: .
clone_size: few
j_call: TRBJ2-7
v_call: TRBV30
cdr3_nt: TGTGCCTGGAGTGCGGACAGCTTCTACGAGCAGTACTTC
cdr3_aa: CAWSADSFYEQYF

d_call: .
clone_size: .
j_call: TRBJ2-2
v_call: TRBV6-5
cdr3_nt: TGTGCCAGCAGTTACGACACCGGGGAGCTGTTTTTT
cdr3_aa: CASSYDTGELFF

d_call: TRBD2
clone_size: .
j_call: TRBJ2-1
v_call: TRBV27
cdr3_nt: TGTGCCAGCATGGGGTGGCTAGCGGGTTACAATGAGCAGTTCTTC
cdr3_aa: CASMGWLAGYNEQFF

d_call: .
clone_size: .
j_call: TRBJ2-3
v_call: TRBV6-5
cdr3_nt: TGTGCCTCAAGGGCGGGACAGACGCAGTATTTT
cdr3_aa: CASRAGQTQYF

d_call: .
clone_size: once
j_call: TRBJ2-1
v_call: TRBV9
cdr3_nt: TGTGCCAGCAGCCCCCCCTCCTCCAATGAGCAGTTCTTC
cdr3_aa: CASSPPSSNEQFF